One and the same sample provided the 9 T cell receptor beta chains below, sequenced in a study of blood T cells in healthy people across ages. A J-beta primer mix and a sample-barcoded 5' primer were used in a second PCR of roughly 6 to 11 cycles. TCRdb reprocessed the 5' RACE reads via MiXCR and lists one record per CDR3 protein. The sample lists over 1,300,000 distinct CDR3 sequences; roughly 64% were seen once. The source material was blood. Every receptor here comes from a man aged 18 to 29 in good health.

A single count supports this clonotype. The chain carries TRBV7-9 and TRBJ1-2; D is possibly TRBD1 (5 bases). Germline CDR1 SEHNR, CDR2 FQNEAQ (reference sequence). The CDR3 has 15 residues. The V end was cut by 2 bases, the J end by 4 bases, with 14 bases between. The CDR3 spells CASSLPYNRFYGYTF. CDR3 bases: TGTGCCAGCAGCTTACCGTATAACAGGTTCTATGGCTACACCTTC. Full variable domain (remainder filled in from reference TRBV7-9 and TRBJ1-2): DTGVSQNPRHKITKRGQNVTFRCDPISEHNRLYWYRQTLGQGPEFLTYFQNEAQLEKSRLLSDRFSAERPKGSFSTLEIQRTEQGDSAMYLCASSLPYNRFYGYTFGSGTRLTVV.

This clonotype occurred a few times. The V gene is TRBV29-1, the J gene TRBJ1-5; D is uncertain. Germline CDR1 and CDR2: SQVTM and ANQGSEA. V shed 4 bases and J shed 0 bases, with 10 bases lying between them. This CDR3 spans 14 amino acids. The chain's CDR3 is CSVGAGSSNQPQHF. As DNA, the CDR3 is TGCAGCGTTGGGGCGGGGTCTAGCAATCAGCCCCAGCATTTT. The variable domain in full, completed from reference TRBV29-1 and TRBJ1-5, reads SAVISQKPSRDICQRGTSLTIQCQVDSQVTMMFWYRQQPGQSLTLIATANQGSEATYESGFVIDKFPISRPNLTFSTLTVSNMSPEDSSIYLCSVGAGSSNQPQHFGDGTRLSIL.

Comment on this clonotype: The germline gene is not matched at one end of the junction; a read error may be the cause. V gene TRBV10-3 combines with J gene TRBJ2-1, with 10 bases that match TRBD1. CDR1 ENHRY and CDR2 SYGVKD come from the germline V gene. The CDR3 covers 15 residues. CDR3 loop: CAVRAGTGDFNEQFF. The CDR3 DNA reads TGTGCCGTCAGGGCCGGGACAGGGGACTTCAATGAGCAGTTCTTC.

The V call is TRBV4-1, the J call TRBJ2-5, with D perhaps matching TRBD1 or TRBD2 (5 bases each). CDR3 length: 15 residues. Trimming stripped 1 base from V and 4 bases from J, with 13 bases between. Germline V gene data show CDR1 as MGHRA and CDR2 as YSYEKL. The CDR3: CASSQGGSSGETQYF. The CDR3 nucleotides are TGCGCCAGCAGCCAAGGGGGGTCCTCGGGAGAGACCCAGTACTTC.

This clonotype was counted only a few times. V is TRBV20-1 and J is TRBJ1-6, with D unclear. Germline CDR1 DFQATT, CDR2 SNEGSKA (reference sequence). Trimming shortened V by 3 bases and J by 7 bases, and 7 bases separated the two germline ends. The CDR3 contains 12 residues. The CDR3 region has the DNA TGCAGTGCTAGTCCGGGGAATTCACCCCTCCACTTT. It yields the protein CSASPGNSPLHF.

DNA of the CDR3: TGTGCCAGCTTAAGCTCTGGGGCCAACGTCCTGACTTTC. It is translated as CASLSSGANVLTF. The chain couples TRBV6-5 to TRBJ2-6; D is unresolved. The CDR3 is made up of 13 amino acids. V was shortened by 8 bases and J by 0 bases, with 5 bases between the two germline ends. The germline gives CDR1 MNHEY, CDR2 SVGAGI.

The chain links TRBV4-3 to TRBJ2-3, with 8 bases lining up with TRBD2. The J segment lost 3 bases and the V segment lost 4 bases, leaving 9 bases of the junction unmatched. Germline V gene lookup returns CDR1 LGHNA and CDR2 YSLEER. The CDR3 runs 16 residues. The CDR3 here is CASSPDGAGGTDTQYF. The CDR3 DNA reads TGCGCCAGCAGCCCGGATGGGGCGGGAGGTACAGATACGCAGTATTTT.

The genes are TRBV24-1 and TRBJ2-7, with 9 positions matching TRBD2. With V trimmed by 5 bases and J by 3 bases, 7 bases remained unmatched. This CDR3 is built from 15 residues. Looked up from germline, CDR1 is KGHDR and CDR2 is SFDVKD. CDR3 loop: CATSALTSGNYEQYF. The CDR3 bases are TGTGCCACCAGTGCCCTGACTAGCGGTAACTACGAGCAGTACTTC.

The CDR3 reads CASGRAERGAFF. As DNA, the CDR3 is TGTGCCAGCGGCAGGGCCGAAAGAGGAGCTTTCTTT. J is TRBJ1-1 and V is TRBV28; D is perhaps TRBD1 (5 bases). This CDR3 contains 12 residues. Trimming removed 8 bases from V and 10 bases from J, with 17 bases in between. Germline CDR1 is MDHEN and CDR2 is SYDVKM.